This T cell receptor beta chain was observed in a study of blood T cell repertoires in COVID-19. This CDR3 contains 14 residues. The germline gives CDR1 MNHEY, CDR2 SVGAGI. After removal of 5 bases from V and 8 bases from J, the junction contained 9 bases not matched to a gene. Per the study methods: For nucleated cells, counts were estimated from reference gene primer amplification. The table came from immunoSEQ multiplex PCR; TCRdb's copy has only in-frame clones and leaves some out. The V and J calls and clone size are taken from that table; D and trimming were inferred from the DNA. The sample has around 56,000 clones; 70% to 90% are singletons.

This sequence was found in a human donor in a cohort sampled during active COVID-19. The sample taken for sequencing was peripheral blood. The rearrangement links TRBV6-5 to TRBJ1-2; the match to TRBD1 covers 9 bases. CDR3 sequence: CASSTLQGARGYTF. Here the CDR3 DNA reads TGTGCCAGCAGTACTCTACAGGGGGCTAGAGGCTACACCTTC.